This record concerns one T cell receptor (beta chain) sequence. Its antigen specificity is not known. Base qualities are not at hand, and no much larger clone is one base apart. TCRbeta CDR3 regions were amplified from genomic DNA using the immunoSEQ Assay, a bias-controlled multiplex PCR. In the authors' own workflow: Within the assay, amplification of reference gene primers was used to estimate how many nucleated cells each sample contained. Sequence reads were collapsed and filtered to measure the absolute abundance of every unique TCRbeta CDR3 rearrangement. For each sample, productive Simpson clonality was calculated as the square root of Simpson's diversity index across productive rearrangements. TCRdb holds this immuneACCESS table with in-frame rearrangements only. Some clones are missing; in checked studies, unresolved V genes explain under half, and the rest has no known cause. That table supplies the V and J calls and clone size; D and trimming were determined from the DNA. The sample data list fewer than 45,000 clones, and 85% of these were observed just once. The ten largest clones take up 4.8% of the sample.

Collaborating institutions collected whole blood in K2EDTA tubes following their own protocols. Collaborator samples were shipped for TCRbeta analysis as frozen whole blood, isolated PBMCs, or DNA extracted from either sample type. This specimen comes from a study of blood T cell repertoires in COVID-19 (dated by TCRdb to 2018 to 2021). Notes on the research overall: Samples covering the acute and convalescent phases of COVID-19 were provided by collaborators in the United States, Italy and Spain. The material from the prospective study consisted of cDNA or gDNA derived from T cells, B-cell-depleted T cells, or PBMCs. Subjects who had been exposed to COVID-19, were actively infected with it, or had recovered from it provided the deeply sampled blood TCRbeta repertoires that made up the dataset. The repertoires were released in a freely available public database intended as a resource for research on the immune response to SARS-CoV-2. Samples were obtained from the ongoing ImmuneRACE study (first 160 participants) and from over a thousand subjects provided by 6 global collaborators. A de-identified subject ID, COVID-19 status, age in years and sex were almost always included in the sample metadata. Where available, HLA class I and class II types were taken from metadata supplied by the sample provider and were not determined by assay-based typing. Results and caveats for the whole study, not just this receptor: The amount of clinical and demographic metadata varied by source and participant and was provided uncurated.

Taken from cysteine to phenylalanine, the CDR3 has 16 residues. The kept DNA is CDR3 alone, 48 bases in frame from the first base. The CDR1 and CDR2 encoded by the germline V gene are MNHNS and SASEGT. V trim: 1 base; J trim: 6 bases; unmatched bases: 7. The V gene is TRBV6-1 and the J gene is TRBJ1-4; the central 8 bases match TRBD1. This sequence was found in a man aged 45 to 65 with active COVID-19. Sequencing was done on a sample of peripheral blood. The CDR3 sequence is CASSEGTGKGDEKLFF. The bases read TGTGCCAGCAGTGAAGGGACAGGGAAAGGAGATGAAAAACTGTTTTTT.